The 23 T cell receptor beta chains presented below share a single source sample, sequenced in a study of STAT5B mutations in CD4+ large granular lymphocyte leukemia. Assay used: immunoSEQ multiplex PCR; TCRdb lists only in-frame clones, some missing. The table shows roughly 21,000 clones, with 70% to 85% occurring only once. The specimen was CD4+ T cells from blood buffy coats. The origin of the receptors is a human donor in good health.

The gene calls are TRBV21-1 and TRBJ1-1. TRBV21-1 is a pseudogene locus. The length of the CDR3 is 15 residues. DNA of the CDR3: TGTGCCAGCAGCAAAGCGAGGGTTTTGAACACTGAAGCTTTCTTT. Amino acid sequence: CASSKARVLNTEAFF.

This chain connects TRBV4-2 to TRBJ2-3; no definite D call. V was pared by 0 bases and J by 4 bases, with 14 bases between. The germline V gene has CDR1 LGHNA and CDR2 YNFKEQ. The CDR3 is made up of 16 amino acids. The CDR3, as DNA: TGTGCCAGCAGCCAAGAGTTGACGAGGATCGCAGATACGCAGTATTTT. This encodes CASSQELTRIADTQYF.

V usage is TRBV1 and J usage is TRBJ2-5; TRBD2 is the table's D call, not checked against the DNA. The J call may be incorrect, as the DNA end agrees better with TRBJ2-7. TRBV1 is classified as a pseudogene. The CDR3 extends over 16 amino acids. DNA of the CDR3: TGCACCAGCAGCCCTTACCCACTAGATCGCTTCTACGAGCAGTACTTC. It yields the protein CTSSPYPLDRFYEQYF.

Only a few counts were recorded for this clone. The genes are TRBV14 and TRBJ1-2, with unresolved D. The CDR3 loop spans 12 amino acids. Trimming took 1 base from V and 7 from J, leaving 7 bases between them. Germline CDR1 SGHDN, CDR2 FVKESK. The DNA for the CDR3 is TGTGCCAGCAGCCAAGTACTCGGTGGCTACACCTTC. This sequence encodes CASSQVLGGYTF. Full variable domain (missing parts from reference TRBV14 and TRBJ1-2): EAGVTQFPSHSVIEKGQTVTLRCDPISGHDNLYWYRRVMGKEIKFLLHFVKESKQDESGMPNNRFLAERTGGTYSTLKVQPAELEDSGVYFCASSQVLGGYTFGSGTRLTVV.

The chain couples TRBV6-1 to TRBJ1-2, with D hard to call. Germline CDR1 MNHNS, CDR2 SASEGT. The V end lost 4 bases, the J end lost 8 bases, and 26 bases lay between the germline ends. There are 17 residues in the CDR3. CDR3 in amino acids: CASSGGPMTVPTGGYTF. The CDR3 DNA sequence: TGTGCCAGCAGTGGTGGCCCGATGACGGTTCCAACGGGAGGCTACACCTTC.

The genes are TRBV30 and TRBJ2-7; weak D call: TRBD1 (5 bases). CDR3 length: 13 amino acids. Trimming stripped 1 base from V and 4 bases from J, with 11 bases between. CDR1 and CDR2 from the germline V gene are GTSNPN and SVGIG (reference sequence). The CDR3 region is CAWSDGASYEQYF. In DNA, the CDR3 is TGTGCCTGGAGTGATGGGGCCTCGTACGAGCAGTACTTC.

The CDR3 nucleotides read TGTGCCAGCAGTTCCCCCAGGGAGGGTTACGAGCAGTACTTC. It specifies CASSSPREGYEQYF. The genes are TRBV27 and TRBJ2-7; 7 bases match TRBD2. V lost 4 bases and J lost 4; bases outside the gene matches: 7. Germline CDR1 and CDR2: MNHEY and SMNVEV (reference sequence). The CDR3 sequence is 14 residues long.

The chain links TRBV5-1 to TRBJ2-1; the match to TRBD2 covers 8 bases. J was trimmed by 5 bases and V by 1 base; bases with no gene match: 8. This CDR3 comprises 16 residues. Germline-derived CDR1 and CDR2 are SGHRS and YFSETQ. CDR3 DNA: TGCGCCAGCAGCTTGTTACCTCTAGCGGGCAACAATGAGCAGTTCTTC. As protein: CASSLLPLAGNNEQFF.

The rearrangement joins TRBV5-1 to TRBJ2-1, with TRBD2 identical over 15 bases. The CDR3 covers 20 residues. From germline, CDR1 is SGHRS and CDR2 YFSETQ. V was clipped by 3 bases and J by 2 bases; unmatched bases: 12. CDR3 coding DNA: TGCGCCAGCAGCTGGGGCCCGATGCGGACTAGCGGGAGGGCCTACAATGAGCAGTTCTTC. The encoded protein is CASSWGPMRTSGRAYNEQFF.

The chain has TRBV27 and TRBJ2-4; no reliable D call. V lost 1 base, J lost 2 bases, and 6 bases lay in between. The CDR3 spans 14 residues. Germline CDR1 reads MNHEY; CDR2 reads SMNVEV (reference sequence). CDR3 region: CASSLLGTKNIQYF. The CDR3 coding sequence is TGTGCCAGCAGTTTATTGGGTACCAAAAACATTCAGTACTTC.

The chain uses TRBV2 and TRBJ1-1; D is uncertain. With 6 bases removed from V and 6 bases from J, the gap between germline ends came to 20 bases. Germline V lookup: CDR1 SNHLY, CDR2 FYNNEI. The CDR3 spans 15 residues. The CDR3 protein is CASREDPGRVAEAFF. The CDR3 coding sequence is TGTGCCAGCAGAGAGGACCCCGGGAGGGTTGCTGAAGCTTTCTTT.

J is TRBJ2-7 and V is TRBV9, with unresolved D. The CDR3 is 14 residues long. Germline V gives CDR1 SGDLS, CDR2 YYNGEE. V lost 0 bases and J lost 6, with 13 bases in between. CDR3: CASSVATTSGEQYF. In DNA form, the CDR3 reads TGTGCCAGCAGCGTAGCTACAACCAGTGGCGAGCAGTACTTC.

The chain recombines TRBV9 with TRBJ2-2, with 10 bases identical to TRBD1. V trimming: 5 bases; J trimming: 3 bases; junction bases outside the gene matches: 7. CDR1 is SGDLS and CDR2 is YYNGEE in the germline V gene. The CDR3 consists of 16 residues. The CDR3 nucleotides read TGTGCCAGCAGTGATCCGGGACAGGGGTACACCGGGGAGCTGTTTTTT. Translating gives CASSDPGQGYTGELFF. Based on the CDR3 plus reference TRBV9 and TRBJ2-2, the full variable domain is DSGVTQTPKHLITATGQRVTLRCSPRSGDLSVYWYQQSLDQGLQFLIQYYNGEERAKGNILERFSAQQFPDLHSELNLSSLELGDSALYFCASSDPGQGYTGELFFGEGSRLTVL.

This clone was seen only a few times. The genes are TRBV30 and TRBJ1-5; D perhaps matches TRBD1 (6 bases). Trimming pared 7 bases from V and 2 bases from J, leaving 9 bases between. The length of the CDR3 is 12 residues. The germline V gene encodes CDR1 GTSNPN and CDR2 SVGIG (reference sequence). CDR3 DNA sequence: TGTGCCTTCAACAGGGGCAATCAGCCCCAGCATTTT. It translates to CAFNRGNQPQHF.

This chain joins TRBV7-2 and TRBJ2-1, with D possibly being TRBD1 or TRBD2 (5 bases each). Trimming left V 6 bases short and J 0 bases short, with 12 bases between. Germline CDR1 reads SGHTA; CDR2 reads FQGNSA. The CDR3 is made up of 15 amino acids. The CDR3 loop reads CASRTTGISYNEQFF. CDR3 coding DNA: TGTGCCAGCAGGACTACAGGAATCTCCTACAATGAGCAGTTCTTC.

The chain combines TRBV6-5 with TRBJ1-6, with no clear D. Germline V gene sequence: CDR1 MNHEY, CDR2 SVGAGI. Trimming took off 8 bases at V and 4 bases at J, with 12 bases between the two ends. The CDR3 is made up of 14 amino acids. This chain's CDR3 is CASLSAGYNSPLHF. CDR3 nucleotides: TGTGCCAGCTTGTCTGCTGGATATAATTCACCCCTCCACTTT.

The chain joins TRBV6-1 to TRBJ2-3, with D perhaps given as TRBD1 or TRBD2 (5 bases each). CDR3 length: 15 residues. The V gene lost 2 bases and the J gene lost 1 base, with 10 bases spanning the gap. Germline assignment: CDR1 MNHNS and CDR2 SASEGT. CDR3 nucleotide sequence: TGTGCCAGCAGTGAATCTCTGGGGGGCACAGATACGCAGTATTTT. Protein sequence: CASSESLGGTDTQYF.

V usage is TRBV28 and J usage is TRBJ1-5; D unclear. The V gene's germline CDR1 is MDHEN and CDR2 SYDVKM. CDR3 length: 14 amino acids. The V gene lost 4 bases and the J gene lost 6 bases, with 13 bases spanning the gap. The chain's CDR3 is CASSSARFLQPQHF. Written as DNA, the CDR3 is TGTGCCAGCAGTTCCGCTAGGTTTCTTCAGCCCCAGCATTTT.

The rearrangement uses TRBV7-6 and TRBJ2-5, with a possible D match to TRBD2 (6 bases). Germline V gives CDR1 SGHVS, CDR2 FNYEAQ. The CDR3 sequence is 13 residues long. The V gene lost 5 bases and the J gene lost 4 bases, with 11 bases spanning the gap. The CDR3 DNA sequence: TGTGCCAGCAGCCGGATGGGGGGAGAGACCCAGTACTTC. It translates to CASSRMGGETQYF.

The rearrangement links TRBV12-5 to TRBJ2-3; TRBD1 aligns across 12 bases. This CDR3 is built from 16 residues. From germline, CDR1 is LGHNT and CDR2 FRNRAP. V dropped 6 bases and J dropped 6; count of bases not matched to a gene: 10. CDR3 coding DNA: TGTGCTAGTGGCTCCGGGACAGGGGGCAAGTGGGATACGCAGTATTTT. Translation: CASGSGTGGKWDTQYF. Using reference TRBV12-5 and TRBJ2-3 for the parts outside the CDR3, the full variable domain is DARVTQTPRHKVTEMGQEVTMRCQPILGHNTVFWYRQTMMQGLELLAYFRNRAPLDDSGMPKDRFSAEMPDATLATLKIQPSEPRDSAVYFCASGSGTGGKWDTQYFGPGTRLTVL.

This rearrangement joins TRBV27 to TRBJ2-1, with 15 positions matching TRBD2. Germline V gene lookup returns CDR1 MNHEY and CDR2 SMNVEV (reference sequence). V lost 4 bases and J lost 5; bases outside the gene matches: 12. CDR3 length equals 19 residues. The CDR3 DNA reads as TGTGCCAGCAGTTCCCAAAGGACTAGCGGGAGGGCCCCAGACAATGAGCAGTTCTTC. Its protein product is CASSSQRTSGRAPDNEQFF.

This chain uses TRBV6-1 with TRBJ1-1; no definite D call. V lost 7 bases and J lost 5, with 17 bases in between. Germline V CDR1 and CDR2: MNHNS, SASEGT. CDR3 size: 14 residues. CDR3 DNA sequence: TGTGCCAGCACCAAGATGGGTTTAGGTACTGAAGCTTTCTTT. It is translated as CASTKMGLGTEAFF.

The CDR3 spells CASSVFGTRYEQFF. The CDR3, as DNA: TGTGCCAGCAGTGTATTTGGGACTAGATATGAGCAGTTCTTC. V is TRBV25-1 and J is TRBJ2-1; 8 nucleotides line up with TRBD2. Germline V gene lookup returns CDR1 MGHDK and CDR2 SYGVNS. The CDR3 covers 14 residues. Unmatched junction bases numbered 7, after V lost 4 bases and J lost 8 bases.